This T cell receptor beta chain was captured by sequencing in a study of T cell responses to AZD1222 COVID-19 vaccine. In regard to this clone: As yet, its antigen is unknown.

Profiling relied on immunoSEQ multiplex PCR, and the TCRdb table lists in-frame clones only, not all of them. Here the sample spans roughly 100,000 clones, around 91% being singletons. Study-level findings and limits: A reported finding is that nearly half of spike-specific TCRs target unmutated variant regions.

This sequence originates from an adult in good health. Sequencing used peripheral blood, obtained on day 0 of AZD1222 vaccination.

Here the CDR3 reads CSVLEGSGRYEQYF. As DNA, the CDR3 is TGCAGCGTTTTAGAGGGGAGCGGGAGGTACGAGCAGTACTTC. This sequence joins TRBV29-1 and TRBJ2-7; 9 positions match TRBD2. Germline CDR1 reads SQVTM; CDR2 reads ANQGSEA. The CDR3 is made up of 14 amino acids. The V segment lost 5 bases and the J segment 4 bases; nucleotides outside the gene matches: 9.